The clone carrying this TCR beta chain was observed once. This sample was included in a study of blood T cell repertoires in COVID-19. The wider study: The origin of the acute and convalescent COVID-19 samples was the United States, Italy and Spain. PBMCs, B-cell-depleted T cells, or T cells provided the cDNA or gDNA that made up the material.

Germline-derived CDR1 and CDR2 are LNHDA and SQIVND (reference sequence). The CDR3 contains 15 residues. With 4 bases clipped from V and 5 bases from J, the junction kept 9 bases outside the gene matches. In the authors' methods: Counts of nucleated cells, estimated from reference gene primer amplification, were obtained. The table came from immunoSEQ multiplex PCR; TCRdb's copy has only in-frame clones and leaves some out. D and trimming come from the DNA, and the V and J calls and clone size come from that table. The table has around 92,000 clones, about 82% seen once; the top ten hold around a quarter.

This TCR was sampled from a human donor in a cohort sampled during active COVID-19. Source material: peripheral blood. The V and J genes are TRBV19 and TRBJ2-7; 9 nucleotides line up with TRBD1. The CDR3: CASSTSGTGRNEQYF. The CDR3 coding sequence is TGTGCCAGTAGTACCTCCGGGACAGGGCGCAACGAGCAGTACTTC.